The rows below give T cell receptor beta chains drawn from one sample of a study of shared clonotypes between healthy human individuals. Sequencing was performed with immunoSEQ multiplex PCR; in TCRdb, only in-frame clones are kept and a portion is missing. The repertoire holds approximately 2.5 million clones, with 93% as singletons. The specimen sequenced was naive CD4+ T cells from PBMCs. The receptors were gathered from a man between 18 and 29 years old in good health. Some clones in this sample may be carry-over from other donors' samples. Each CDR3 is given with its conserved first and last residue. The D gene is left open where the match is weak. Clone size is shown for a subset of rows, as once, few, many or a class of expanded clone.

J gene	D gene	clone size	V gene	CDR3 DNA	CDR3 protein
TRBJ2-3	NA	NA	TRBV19	TGTGCCAGTAGTATCCCAGGGGTAGATACGCAGTATTTT	CASSIPGVDTQYF
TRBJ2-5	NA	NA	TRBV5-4	TGTGCCAGCAGCTCCCCAAGCCAATCTCGAGGGCAAGAGACCCAGTACTTC	CASSSPSQSRGQETQYF
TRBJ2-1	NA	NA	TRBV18	TGTGCCAGCTCACCAATGCGGCCGCCTAACAATGAGCAGTTCTTC	CASSPMRPPNNEQFF
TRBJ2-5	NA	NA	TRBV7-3	TGTGCCAGCAGCTTAATGGAGGGGGCGAGTCCAGAGACCCAGTACTTC	CASSLMEGASPETQYF
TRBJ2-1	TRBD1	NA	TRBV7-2	TGTGCCAGCAGCTTAGTAAGTGTCGGACAGGGTTCCTACAATGAGCAGTTCTTC	CASSLVSVGQGSYNEQFF
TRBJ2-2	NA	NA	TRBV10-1	TGCGCCAGCAGTGTAGTTTCGGGGAACACCGGGGAGCTGTTTTTT	CASSVVSGNTGELFF
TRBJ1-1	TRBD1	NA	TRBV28	TGTGCCAGCAGTTTATCCAAGTCCAGGGGGCTCACTGAAGCTTTCTTT	CASSLSKSRGLTEAFF
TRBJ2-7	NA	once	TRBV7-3	TGTGCCAGCAGCCCTAGCTCCTACGAGCAGTACTTC	CASSPSSYEQYF
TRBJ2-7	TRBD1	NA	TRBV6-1	TGTGCCAGCAGAGGGGACAGGACCTACGAGCAGTACTTC	CASRGDRTYEQYF
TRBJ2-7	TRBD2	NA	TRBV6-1	TGTGCCAGCAGTGGACTTGGACTAGCGGCCTTTTCCTACGAGCAGTACTTC	CASSGLGLAAFSYEQYF
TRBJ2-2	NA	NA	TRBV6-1	TGTGCCAGCAGTGAATCCCCCCCCGCTTTCACCGGGGAGCTGTTTTTT	CASSESPPAFTGELFF
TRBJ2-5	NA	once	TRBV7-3	TGTGCCAGCAGCTTCGAAGGCGGGGAGACCCAGTACTTC	CASSFEGGETQYF
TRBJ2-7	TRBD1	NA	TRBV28	TGTGCCAGCAGTTCACCGGGACAGGGGTCGCACGAGCAGTACTTC	CASSSPGQGSHEQYF
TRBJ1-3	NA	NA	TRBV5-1	TGCGCCAGCAGCTCAGGGACGGGTGGAAACACCATATATTTT	CASSSGTGGNTIYF
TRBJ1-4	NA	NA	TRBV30	TGTGCCTCACAGGAGAATGAAAAACTGTTTTTT	CASQENEKLFF
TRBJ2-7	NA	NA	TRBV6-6	TGTGCCAGCCGAGTGGCTAGGGGTCGTACCTACGAGCAGTACTTC	CASRVARGRTYEQYF
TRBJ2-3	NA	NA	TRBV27	TGTGCCAGCAGTTCTCTGGGAGCCACAAACGATACGCAGTATTTT	CASSSLGATNDTQYF
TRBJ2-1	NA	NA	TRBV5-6	TGTGCCAGCAGCTTGGGACGACGGGTTAATGAGCAGTTCTTC	CASSLGRRVNEQFF
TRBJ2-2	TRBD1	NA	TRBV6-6	TGTGCCAGCACCCCAGGGGGCACCGGGGAGCTGTTTTTT	CASTPGGTGELFF
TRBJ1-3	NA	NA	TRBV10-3	TGTGCCATCAGTGAGTCGCGGTCCTACTCTGGAAACACCATATATTTT	CAISESRSYSGNTIYF
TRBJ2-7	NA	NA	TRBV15	TGTGCCACCAGCAGAGAGGCCCTCTACGAGCAGTACTTC	CATSREALYEQYF
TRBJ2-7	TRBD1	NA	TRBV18	TGTGCCAGCTCCCGACAGGGAAACTACTACGAGCAGTACTTC	CASSRQGNYYEQYF
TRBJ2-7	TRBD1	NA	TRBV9	TGTGCCAGCAGCGTAGAGACAGGGGGCTTATTGGCCGAGCAGTACTTC	CASSVETGGLLAEQYF
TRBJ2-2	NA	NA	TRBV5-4	TGTGCCAGCAGCTTAAGCCACCTCGACCGGACGGGGGAGCTGTTTTTT	CASSLSHLDRTGELFF
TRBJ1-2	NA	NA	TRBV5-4	TGTGCCAGCAGCCTCGCAGGTTACTATGGCTACACCTTC	CASSLAGYYGYTF
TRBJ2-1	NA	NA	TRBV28	TGTGCCAGCAGTTTGGAATACAGCAAGCAGTTCTTC	CASSLEYSKQFF
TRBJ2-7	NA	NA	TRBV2	TGTGCCAGCAGTGAAGCAACAGACCTTGTCGAGCAGTACTTC	CASSEATDLVEQYF
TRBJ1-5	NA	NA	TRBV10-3	TGTGCCATCAGTGAGAACGGACTGAACAATCAGCCCCAGCATTTT	CAISENGLNNQPQHF
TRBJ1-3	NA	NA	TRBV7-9	TGTGCCAGCAGCTTAGTTGTAGATGGAAACACCATATATTTT	CASSLVVDGNTIYF
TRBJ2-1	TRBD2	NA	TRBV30	TGTGCCTGGAGTCCTAGATTGGGGACTAGCGGGAAGGACCACAATGAGCAGTTCTTC	CAWSPRLGTSGKDHNEQFF
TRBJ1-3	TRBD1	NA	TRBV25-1	TGTGCCAGCAGTGCTGACAGGGGATTTAACACCATATATTTT	CASSADRGFNTIYF
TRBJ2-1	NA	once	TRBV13	TGTGCCAGCAGCAAAGCGGGTTGGGACTGGAGCTCCTACAATGAGCAGTTCTTC	CASSKAGWDWSSYNEQFF
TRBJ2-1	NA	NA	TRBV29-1	TGCAGCGTTGAGCGAGAATACAATGAGCAGTTCTTC	CSVEREYNEQFF
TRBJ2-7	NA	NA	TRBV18	TGTGCCAGCTCACCACAGGGGCCCACCTACGAGCAGTACTTC	CASSPQGPTYEQYF
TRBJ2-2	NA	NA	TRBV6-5	TGTGCCAGCAGCTCCCTAGCCCGAACCGGGGAGCTGTTTTTT	CASSSLARTGELFF
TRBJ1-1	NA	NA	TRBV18	TGTGCCAGCTCACCCACAGCTCACACTGAAGCTTTCTTT	CASSPTAHTEAFF
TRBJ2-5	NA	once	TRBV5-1	TGCGCCAGCGCGGCGGGGGCTGGGCAAGAGACCCAGTACTTC	CASAAGAGQETQYF
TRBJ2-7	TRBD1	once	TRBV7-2	TGTGCCAGCAGGGTGACAGGGCAGCGGAGTGTCTACGAGCAGTACTTC	CASRVTGQRSVYEQYF
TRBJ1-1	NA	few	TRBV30	TGTGCCTGGAGCGAACTATCGGGGTCGATGGGAGCTTTCTTT	CAWSELSGSMGAFF
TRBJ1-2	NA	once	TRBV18	TGTGCCAGCTCACCCGGGGCGAGCACCTATGGCTACACCTTC	CASSPGASTYGYTF
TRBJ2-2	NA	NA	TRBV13	TGTGCCAGCAGTTCCTATTGGGGCGATAACACCGGGGAGCTGTTTTTT	CASSSYWGDNTGELFF
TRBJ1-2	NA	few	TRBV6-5	TGTGCCAGCAGTTACCAGAGGAACTATGGCTACACCTTC	CASSYQRNYGYTF
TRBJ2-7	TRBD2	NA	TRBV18	TGTGCCAGCTCATCCGGGACTAGCGGGAGGAATGAGCAGTACTTC	CASSSGTSGRNEQYF
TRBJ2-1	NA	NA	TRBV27	TGTGCCAGCAGTTTAATCGGGGTCTCCTACAATGAGCAGTTCTTC	CASSLIGVSYNEQFF
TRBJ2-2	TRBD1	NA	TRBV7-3	TGTGCCAGCAGCCCTTTCAGTCGATCGGGACAGGGACTTTTTGGGACCGGGGAGCTGTTTTTT	CASSPFSRSGQGLFGTGELFF
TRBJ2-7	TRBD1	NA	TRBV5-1	TGCGCCAGCAGCTGGGGAAACAGGGGGGACGAGCAGTACTTC	CASSWGNRGDEQYF
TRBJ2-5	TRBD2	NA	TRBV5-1	TGCGCCAGCAGCCTCTGGACTAGCGGGATCGCCGAGACCCAGTACTTC	CASSLWTSGIAETQYF
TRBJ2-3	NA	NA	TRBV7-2	TGTGCCAGCAGCCGACAGAGCACAGATACGCAGTATTTT	CASSRQSTDTQYF
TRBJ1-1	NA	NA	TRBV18	TGTGCCAGCTCACCAGTAGCGACAGAGGGCACTGAAGCTTTCTTT	CASSPVATEGTEAFF
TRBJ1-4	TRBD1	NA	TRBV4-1	TGCGCCAGCAGCCAAGATAGGGCAGGGGGTGAAAAACTGTTTTTT	CASSQDRAGGEKLFF
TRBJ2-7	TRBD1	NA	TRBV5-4	TGTGCCAGCAGCTCTACCGGGACAGGGGTTGGCGAGCAGTACTTC	CASSSTGTGVGEQYF
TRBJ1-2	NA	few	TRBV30	TGTGCCTGGAGTAGCGATAACTATGGCTACACCTTC	CAWSSDNYGYTF
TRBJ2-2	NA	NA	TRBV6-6	TGTGCCAGCAGTACCCCCGCAGGGGTCGTCACCGGGGAGCTGTTTTTT	CASSTPAGVVTGELFF
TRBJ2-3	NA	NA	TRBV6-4	TGTGCCAGCAGTGATCGAGCCTCTAGCACAGATACGCAGTATTTT	CASSDRASSTDTQYF
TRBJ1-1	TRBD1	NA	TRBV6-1	TGTGCCAGCAGTGGGGACAGGGGAGCATGGAACACTGAAGCTTTCTTT	CASSGDRGAWNTEAFF
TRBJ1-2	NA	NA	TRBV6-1	TGTGCCAGCAGCTACCGGGACACCAACTATGGCTACACCTTC	CASSYRDTNYGYTF